This passage covers 21 T cell receptor beta chains from one sample sequenced in a study of OX40 agonist ivuxolimab in advanced cancers. This table comes from immunoSEQ multiplex PCR, and its TCRdb copy is limited to in-frame clones, with some not included. The sample has about 85,000 clones; 80% to 90% are singletons. Sequences were derived from CD4+ or CD8+ T cells sorted from blood, sampled in a trial of the OX40 agonist ivuxolimab. The receptors stem from an adult with an advanced solid tumor such as melanoma, head and neck, liver or kidney cancer.

The chain has TRBV6-1 and TRBJ1-1; maybe TRBD1 (5 bases). The CDR3 length is 14 residues. Germline CDR1 MNHNS, CDR2 SASEGT. V shed 5 bases and J shed 4 bases, with 14 bases lying between them. CDR3: CASSSSRGGTEAFF. The CDR3 DNA sequence: TGTGCCAGCAGTTCCTCACGGGGCGGCACTGAAGCTTTCTTT.

The CDR3 protein is CASSQVGLEGISGNTIYF. Written as DNA, the CDR3 is TGTGCCAGCAGCCAAGTCGGGCTTGAGGGGATCTCTGGAAACACCATATATTTT. This chain uses TRBV4-2 with TRBJ1-3; D might be TRBD1 (5 bases). The germline V gene encodes CDR1 LGHNA and CDR2 YNFKEQ. The length of the CDR3 is 18 residues. Trimming cost V 1 base and J 0 bases, with 16 bases left between them.

CDR3 sequence reads: CASSQDPSYGYTF. CDR3 DNA: TGCGCCAGCAGCCAAGACCCAAGCTATGGCTACACCTTC. The chain joins TRBV4-3 to TRBJ1-2; D not certain. V was shortened by 0 bases and J by 4 bases, with 6 bases between the two germline ends. Germline V gene sequence: CDR1 LGHNA, CDR2 YSLEER. The CDR3 length is 13 residues.

The CDR3 here is CASSLGGTGLAIYEQYF. The CDR3, as DNA: TGTGCCAGCAGCTTAGGGGGCACGGGACTAGCCATATACGAGCAGTACTTC. This rearrangement joins TRBV13 to TRBJ2-7; 9 nucleotides line up with TRBD2. Germline V lookup: CDR1 PRHDT, CDR2 FYEKMQ (reference sequence). V shed 0 bases, J shed 4 bases, and the junction held 10 bases outside the gene matches. This CDR3 region has 17 residues.

The chain employs TRBV18 and TRBJ2-7; D is tentatively TRBD1 or TRBD2 (5 bases each). From germline, CDR1 is KGHSH and CDR2 LQKENI. Trimming took 5 bases from V and 5 from J, leaving 16 bases between them. The CDR3 totals 14 residues. CDR3 residues: CASSFTTRENEQYF. The CDR3 coding sequence is TGTGCCAGCTCATTCACGACCAGGGAGAACGAGCAGTACTTC. Using reference TRBV18 and TRBJ2-7 for the parts outside the CDR3, the full variable domain is NAGVMQNPRHLVRRRGQEARLRCSPMKGHSHVYWYRQLPEEGLKFMVYLQKENIIDESGMPKERFSAEFPKEGPSILRIQQVVRGDSAAYFCASSFTTRENEQYFGPGTRLTVT.

The chain employs TRBV7-6 and TRBJ2-1, with TRBD2 identical over 9 bases. Trimming took 4 bases from V and 4 from J; bases not matched to a gene: 8. The germline gives CDR1 SGHVS, CDR2 FNYEAQ. The CDR3 covers 16 residues. CDR3 sequence reads: CASSSLTAGGYNEQFF. The DNA for the CDR3 is TGTGCCAGCAGCTCCCTTACGGCGGGGGGGTACAATGAGCAGTTCTTC.

The chain couples TRBV30 to TRBJ2-3; D gene ambiguous. The V end lost 2 bases, the J end lost 6 bases, and 12 bases lay between the germline ends. Germline V gene data show CDR1 as GTSNPN and CDR2 as SVGIG (reference sequence). CDR3 length: 13 amino acids. As DNA, the CDR3 is TGTGCCTGGAGTACGGTCCTTTACGATACGCAGTATTTT. It encodes CAWSTVLYDTQYF.

V is TRBV9 and J is TRBJ1-2; no firm D call. Looked up from germline, CDR1 is SGDLS and CDR2 is YYNGEE. The CDR3 is 14 residues long. Trimming pared 0 bases from V and 4 bases from J, leaving 10 bases between. The CDR3 DNA follows: TGTGCCAGCAGCGTAGTTGGGGAGAGCTATGGCTACACCTTC. Its translation: CASSVVGESYGYTF.

The V and J genes are TRBV9 and TRBJ2-1; unclear D gene. The germline gives CDR1 SGDLS, CDR2 YYNGEE. The CDR3 is 16 amino acids. V shed 0 bases and J shed 4 bases, with 14 bases lying between them. The CDR3 region has the DNA TGTGCCAGCAGCGTAGGGGCGACGGCAGTTTACAATGAGCAGTTCTTC. Translation: CASSVGATAVYNEQFF.

This clone appeared a single time. The CDR3 protein is CASSLTSTYNSPLHF. CDR3 coding DNA: TGTGCCAGCAGCTTGACGTCCACCTATAATTCACCCCTCCACTTT. The rearrangement uses TRBV5-6 and TRBJ1-6; D call uncertain. V was pared by 1 base and J by 2 bases, with 7 bases between. Germline V lookup: CDR1 SGHDT, CDR2 YYEEEE. This CDR3 has 15 amino acids. Looking up the rest from reference TRBV5-6 and TRBJ1-6 gives the full variable domain: DAGVTQSPTHLIKTRGQQVTLRCSPKSGHDTVSWYQQALGQGPQFIFQYYEEEERQRGNFPDRFSGHQFPNYSSELNVNALLLGDSALYLCASSLTSTYNSPLHFGNGTRLTVT.

The CDR3, as DNA: TGTGCCAGCAGTTACTCTTACTCTTCCTACGAGCAGTACTTC. Its protein product is CASSYSYSSYEQYF. The chain recombines TRBV6-5 with TRBJ2-7; D not resolved. CDR3 length: 14 amino acids. Deletions cut 0 bases from V and 1 base from J, with 7 bases between. Germline V gene sequence: CDR1 MNHEY, CDR2 SVGAGI.

V and J are TRBV7-2 and TRBJ2-3; 13 positions match TRBD2. The length of the CDR3 is 16 residues. The V gene's germline CDR1 is SGHTA and CDR2 FQGNSA. With V trimmed by 5 bases and J by 2 bases, 4 bases remained unmatched. The CDR3 DNA is TGTGCCAGCAGCCCACTAGCGGGGGGGCCCACAGATACGCAGTATTTT. This gives the protein CASSPLAGGPTDTQYF.

The chain couples TRBV18 to TRBJ1-2; the D gene is possibly TRBD1 (6 bases). The V gene's germline CDR1 is KGHSH and CDR2 LQKENI. Trimming pared 3 bases from V and 6 bases from J, leaving 20 bases between. The CDR3 extends over 16 amino acids. The CDR3 sequence is CASSPLPWGAVDGYTF. DNA of the CDR3: TGTGCCAGCTCACCTCTACCTTGGGGGGCCGTCGATGGCTACACCTTC.

V gene TRBV7-2 combines with J gene TRBJ2-7; 11 positions match TRBD2. Germline loops: CDR1 SGHTA, CDR2 FQGNSA. The CDR3 totals 15 residues. V lost 5 bases to trimming and J lost 4 bases; unmatched junction nucleotides: 7. CDR3: CASSRSSGGQYEQYF. The CDR3 DNA reads as TGTGCCAGCAGCCGCTCTAGCGGGGGGCAGTACGAGCAGTACTTC.

The chain links TRBV5-1 to TRBJ2-2; 10 positions agree with TRBD2. Germline V gene sequence: CDR1 SGHRS, CDR2 YFSETQ. The CDR3 has 17 residues. V dropped 4 bases and J dropped 3; count of bases not matched to a gene: 9. The CDR3 nucleotides read TGCGCCAGCAGCCCAATAAGCGGGGGGGCGTACACCGGGGAGCTGTTTTTT. Residues: CASSPISGGAYTGELFF.

The chain uses TRBV6-1 and TRBJ2-5; 9 nucleotides line up with TRBD2. The trim removed 3 bases at V and 4 bases at J, leaving 6 bases unmatched. CDR3 length: 15 amino acids. Germline values: CDR1 MNHNS, CDR2 SASEGT. The DNA of the CDR3 is TGTGCCAGCAGTGAGGGGCTAGCGGGGTCAGAGACCCAGTACTTC. Protein: CASSEGLAGSETQYF.

This clone was picked up one time. This rearrangement joins TRBV11-3 to TRBJ1-1; D remains ambiguous. The germline CDR1 and CDR2 sequences are SGHNT and YENEEA. Trimming took off 5 bases at V and 8 bases at J, with 12 bases between the two ends. The CDR3 runs to 12 residues. CDR3 bases: TGTGCCAGCAGCCCACCAGGCCGCGAAGCTTTCTTT. Translated: CASSPPGREAFF.

The CDR3 nucleotides read TGTGCCAGCAGCGTAGCAGTGGCGAGCACAGATACGCAGTATTTT. It codes for CASSVAVASTDTQYF. This chain links TRBV9 with TRBJ2-3, with D unclear. V lost 0 bases, J lost 0 bases, and 8 bases lay in between. Per germline, CDR1 SGDLS and CDR2 YYNGEE. The CDR3 runs 15 residues.

The chain joins TRBV6-5 to TRBJ1-3; the D is unclear. Germline values: CDR1 MNHEY, CDR2 SVGAGI. Trimming cost V 6 bases and J 7 bases, with 10 bases left between them. This CDR3 contains 12 residues. Written as DNA, the CDR3 is TGTGCCAGCAGGGGTCCGGCGAACACCATATATTTT. Translation gives CASRGPANTIYF.

This chain joins TRBV18 and TRBJ1-1, with a possible D match to TRBD1 (5 bases). This CDR3 comprises 15 residues. Germline lookup yields CDR1 KGHSH and CDR2 LQKENI. The V gene lost 6 bases and the J gene lost 0 bases, with 14 bases spanning the gap. The CDR3 DNA follows: TGTGCCAGCTCGCCAGGAGGGACCATGAACACTGAAGCTTTCTTT. Its protein is CASSPGGTMNTEAFF.

The chain employs TRBV28 and TRBJ1-6; D gene uncertain. Trimming shortened V by 3 bases and J by 7 bases, and 13 bases separated the two germline ends. Germline V gives CDR1 MDHEN, CDR2 SYDVKM. The CDR3 sequence is 15 residues long. The CDR3 region is CASSFPFSFNSPLHF. CDR3 coding DNA: TGTGCCAGCAGTTTCCCGTTCAGTTTCAATTCACCCCTCCACTTT.